This TCR beta chain was captured by sequencing in a study of shared clonotypes between healthy human individuals (dated by TCRdb to about 2020). Turning to the overall study: A few men and a couple of women, aged 18 to 49 years, made up the cohort. For each donor, CD4 naive and CD4 memory were each given three plates, CD8 naive was given two plates, and CD8 memory was given one plate. To estimate repertoire size and how much clonotypes are shared between individuals, the study performed deep sequencing of blood TCR repertoires from roughly five healthy adults. To increase sequencing depth and limit assay-specific biases, different laboratories used diverse techniques to prepare libraries and sequence TCR repertoires. Leukapheresis yielded between about 0.9 and 10 billion PBMCs per donor. What the authors observed across the whole study: Sharing across a handful of donors was observed for around 5% of naive CD4, around 3.5% of naive CD8, over 2% of memory CD4, and over 0.3% of memory CD8 clonotypes. Clonotypes shared by all four sorted-subset donors showed higher generation probabilities than non-shared clonotypes. Because the study included only a small number of donors, the genetic and exposure-history diversity represented was limited. Naive subsets generally had larger estimated clonotype richness than memory subsets. Incomplete sequencing was indicated by rarefaction of sorted-subset datasets, despite the large sequencing depth. Sampling was limited to blood, and TCR repertoires in tissue likely differ from TCR repertoires in blood. Pairwise subsampling led to the expectation that sequencing depth would affect the degree of clonotype sharing among donors.

The donors were healthy, HIV-negative adults with no recently reported acute infections or vaccinations. Every donor was a Caucasian adult residing in Nashville, Tennessee, USA. CD4+ T cells were enriched by magnetic negative selection; naive cells were then positively selected on CD45RA, and the negative fraction formed the memory subset. After blood collection by leukapheresis, PBMCs were isolated using Ficoll-Histopaque density gradient centrifugation and then cryopreserved in the vapor phase of liquid nitrogen. Purity and quantity of every magnetically sorted T cell population were checked by analytical flow cytometry. Genomic DNA was isolated from every sorted fraction and measured by UV absorbance on a Nanodrop 2000c. Using the deep immunoSEQ assay, TCR CDR3 regions were amplified from genomic DNA by multiplex PCR. Genomic DNA extracted from each cell subset was distributed evenly over all wells of several immunoSEQ 96-well plates, and each plate served as one replicate. For sorted subsets, approximately 210 ng genomic DNA, equal to about 30,000 T cell genomes, was loaded into each replicate PCR. The purified libraries were quantified using a Qubit 3.0 fluorometer, sized with a Bioanalyzer 2100, and then quantified again using the KAPA Library Quantification kit. Every immunoSEQ 96-well plate was sequenced on a dedicated single-read 150-cycle Illumina NextSeq 550 flow cell. The study's processing was this. Because only junctional sequences without quality scores were contained in the immunoSEQ output, filtering matching that applied to full-length reads could not be performed. To assign V/J genes and CDR3, sequences were annotated against IMGT germline references using PyIR, a Python wrapper for IgBLAST v1.9. Reads with weak V/J assignments (E-value above 1e-6), missing CDR3, stop codons, out-of-frame junctions, or ambiguous translated residues were removed. V3J clonotypes were defined as sequences sharing an identical inferred V gene, J gene, and CDR3 amino acid sequence. Percentage overlap between repertoires was calculated by dividing the number of shared unique clonotypes by the size of the smaller repertoire. Repertoire richness was assessed with RTK rarefaction, the Chao1 estimator, and Recon v2.1 estimates of unobserved clonotypes. OLGA was used to compute generation probabilities for all TCRbeta clonotypes that the gDNA method yielded from a handful of donors. What TCRdb holds here is the immuneACCESS table cut down to in-frame rearrangements. Part of the clones is not present; checked against another copy, under half of the missing clones reflect an unresolved V gene, and the others are unexplained. That table furnishes V, J and clone size, whereas the DNA furnished D and trimming. The sample table shows over 950,000 clones, and approximately 75% are seen once. Roughly 0.83% of the sample belongs to the ten largest clones.

As to this clone: This receptor's antigen is unknown. Base-call qualities are not available, and no considerably larger clone is one nucleotide away.

Including the terminal cysteine and phenylalanine, the CDR3 comprises 17 residues. Kept here is only the CDR3 DNA, which spans 51 bases and is read in frame from base 1. Trimming leaves V shorter by 5 bases and J shorter by 1 base, with the junction holding 11 bases beyond the gene matches. The CDR1 and CDR2 encoded by the germline V gene are ENHRY and SYGVKD. This clonotype originated in a man in his late teens or twenties in good health. Some clones in this sample may be carry-over from other donors' samples. The receptor chain draws on TRBV10-3 and TRBJ1-2; TRBD1 agrees with 9 junctional bases. The sequenced sample was memory CD4+ T cells from PBMCs. Read against the paper, the sample's cell subset or site label means: CD45RA-negative fraction. The CDR3 has the sequence CAISRSGDRVVNYGYTF. The DNA sequence follows: TGTGCCATCAGTCGGAGCGGGGACAGGGTTGTTAACTATGGCTACACCTTC.